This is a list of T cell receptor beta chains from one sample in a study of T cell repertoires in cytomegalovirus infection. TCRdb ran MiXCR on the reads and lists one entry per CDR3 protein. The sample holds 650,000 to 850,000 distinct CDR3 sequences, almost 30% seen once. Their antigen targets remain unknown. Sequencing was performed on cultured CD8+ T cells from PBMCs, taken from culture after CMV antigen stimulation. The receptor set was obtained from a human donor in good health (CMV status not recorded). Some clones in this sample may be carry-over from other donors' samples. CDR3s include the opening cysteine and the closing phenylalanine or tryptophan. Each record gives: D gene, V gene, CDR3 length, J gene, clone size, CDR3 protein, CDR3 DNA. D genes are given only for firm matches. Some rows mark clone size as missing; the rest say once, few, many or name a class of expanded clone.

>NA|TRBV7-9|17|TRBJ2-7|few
CASSPPKSSYGIYEQYF
TGTGCCAGCAGCCCTCCTAAGTCCTCCTATGGCATTTACGAGCAGTACTTC
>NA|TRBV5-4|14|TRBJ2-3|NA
CASSLNNREDTQYF
TGTGCCAGCAGCTTGAATAACAGGGAAGATACGCAGTATTTT
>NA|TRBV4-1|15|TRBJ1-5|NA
CASSQVAERNQPQHF
TGCGCCAGCAGCCAAGTGGCGGAACGCAATCAGCCCCAGCATTTT
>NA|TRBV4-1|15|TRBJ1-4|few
CASSPRTLGGEKLFF
TGCGCCAGCAGCCCCCGGACTCTTGGGGGTGAAAAACTGTTTTTT
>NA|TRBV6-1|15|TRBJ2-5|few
CASSELFGLGETQYF
TGTGCCAGCAGTGAACTTTTCGGGCTCGGAGAGACCCAGTACTTC
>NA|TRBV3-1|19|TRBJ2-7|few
CASSQADLGSGKSSYEQYF
TGTGCCAGCAGCCAAGCGGATTTGGGCTCAGGAAAGAGCTCCTACGAGCAGTACTTC
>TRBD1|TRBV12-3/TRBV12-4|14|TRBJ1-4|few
CASSRTGEGEKLFF
TGTGCCAGCAGTAGGACAGGGGAAGGAGAAAAACTGTTTTTT
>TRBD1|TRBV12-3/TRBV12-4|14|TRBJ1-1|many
CASSPNRGRTEAFF
TGTGCCAGCAGCCCCAACAGGGGGAGGACTGAAGCTTTCTTT
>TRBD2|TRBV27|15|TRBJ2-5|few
CASSLRSSGRETQYF
TGTGCCAGCAGTTTGAGGTCTAGCGGGAGAGAGACCCAGTACTTC
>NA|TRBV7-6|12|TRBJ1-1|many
CASSRGRGEAFF
TGTGCCAGCAGCCGGGGACGGGGTGAAGCTTTCTTT
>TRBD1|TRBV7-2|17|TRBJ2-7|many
CASSLRGTAPRIHEQYF
TGTGCCAGCAGCTTAAGGGGGACAGCGCCGAGAATCCACGAGCAGTACTTC
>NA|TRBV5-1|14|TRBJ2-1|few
CASSQSGGGPGGFF
TGCGCCAGCAGCCAGTCAGGCGGGGGCCCTGGGGGGTTCTTC
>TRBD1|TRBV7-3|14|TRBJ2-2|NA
CASSATGGSGELFF
TGTGCCAGCAGCGCCACAGGGGGCTCCGGGGAGCTGTTTTTT
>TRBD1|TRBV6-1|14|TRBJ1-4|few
CASRRTGAGEKLFF
TGTGCCAGCAGACGGACAGGGGCAGGGGAAAAACTGTTTTTT
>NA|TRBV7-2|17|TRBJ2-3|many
CASSPLGRDSSTDTQYF
TGTGCCAGCAGCCCCCTGGGTAGGGATTCTAGCACAGATACGCAGTATTTT
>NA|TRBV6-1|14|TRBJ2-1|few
CASSRGGTGNEQFF
TGTGCCAGCAGTAGGGGGGGTACGGGCAATGAGCAGTTCTTC
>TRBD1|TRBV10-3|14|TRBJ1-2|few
CAIRATGGDRSYTF
TGTGCCATCCGGGCGACAGGGGGGGATAGGAGCTACACCTTC
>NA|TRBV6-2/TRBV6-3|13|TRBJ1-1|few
CASCLGGITEAFF
TGTGCCAGCTGTTTGGGGGGTATCACTGAAGCTTTCTTT
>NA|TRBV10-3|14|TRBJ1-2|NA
CAISNPQGIDGYTF
TGTGCCATCAGTAACCCACAGGGTATAGATGGCTACACCTTC
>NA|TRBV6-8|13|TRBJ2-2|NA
CANSYGAPGELFF
TGTGCCAACAGTTACGGGGCCCCCGGGGAGCTGTTTTTT
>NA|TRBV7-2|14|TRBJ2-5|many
CASGPLRPQETQYF
TGTGCCAGCGGCCCCTTGAGGCCCCAAGAGACCCAGTACTTC
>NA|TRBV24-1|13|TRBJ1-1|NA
CATSAGQNTEAFF
TGTGCCACCAGTGCCGGGCAGAACACTGAAGCTTTCTTT
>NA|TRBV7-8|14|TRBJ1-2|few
CASSFTTPRGGYTF
TGTGCCAGCAGCTTCACGACCCCGAGAGGCGGCTACACCTTC
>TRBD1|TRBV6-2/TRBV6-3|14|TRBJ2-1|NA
CASGLGQGASEQFF
TGTGCCAGCGGTTTAGGACAGGGGGCTAGTGAGCAGTTCTTC
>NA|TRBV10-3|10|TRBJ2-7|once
CAIGNYEQYF
TGTGCCATCGGCAACTACGAGCAGTACTTC
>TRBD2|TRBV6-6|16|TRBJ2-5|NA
CASSYTTGGMEETQYF
TGTGCCAGCAGTTACACTACGGGGGGAATGGAAGAGACCCAGTACTTC
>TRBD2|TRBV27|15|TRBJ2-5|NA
CASSSGLAGWETQYF
TGTGCCAGCAGTTCCGGACTAGCGGGGTGGGAGACCCAGTACTTC
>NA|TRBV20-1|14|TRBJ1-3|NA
CSARDGHLGNTIYF
TGCAGTGCTAGAGACGGACATTTAGGAAACACCATATATTTT
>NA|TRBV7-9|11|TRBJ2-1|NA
CASKANNEQFF
TGTGCCAGCAAGGCTAACAATGAGCAGTTCTTC
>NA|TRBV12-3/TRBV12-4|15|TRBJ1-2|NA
CASSSYSRGGGGYTF
TGTGCCAGCAGTTCGTACAGTAGGGGGGGTGGTGGCTACACCTTC
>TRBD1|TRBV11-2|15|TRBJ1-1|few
CASSSARTGATEAFF
TGTGCCAGCAGCTCTGCTAGGACAGGGGCTACTGAAGCTTTCTTT
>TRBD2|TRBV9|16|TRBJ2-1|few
CASSFSASGDHNEQFF
TGTGCCAGCAGCTTCTCGGCTAGCGGGGATCACAATGAGCAGTTCTTC
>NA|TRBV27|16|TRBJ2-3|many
CASRPLLGGYTDTQYF
TGTGCCAGCAGACCCCTTTTGGGGGGCTACACAGATACGCAGTATTTT
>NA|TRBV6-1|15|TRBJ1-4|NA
CASIMGGGANEKLFF
TGTGCCAGCATCATGGGCGGGGGTGCTAATGAAAAACTGTTTTTT
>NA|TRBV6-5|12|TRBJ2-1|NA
CASSYSTGQWLF
TGTGCCAGCAGTTACTCGACTGGACAGTGGCTCTTC
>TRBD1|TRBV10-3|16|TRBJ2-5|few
CAISGGGQGSEETQYF
TGTGCCATCAGTGGAGGTGGACAGGGGAGTGAAGAGACCCAGTACTTC
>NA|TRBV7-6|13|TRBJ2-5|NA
CASSSRPQETQYF
TGTGCTAGCAGCTCGCGTCCTCAAGAGACCCAGTACTTC
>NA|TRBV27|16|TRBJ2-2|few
CASRPTGGADTGELFF
TGTGCCAGCAGGCCGACGGGGGGCGCGGACACCGGGGAGCTGTTTTTT
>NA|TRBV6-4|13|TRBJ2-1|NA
CASSETEYNEQFF
TGTGCCAGCAGTGAAACAGAGTACAATGAGCAGTTCTTC
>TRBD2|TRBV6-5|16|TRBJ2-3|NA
CASSYYASGGLDTQYF
TGTGCCAGCAGTTACTACGCTAGCGGGGGGTTAGATACGCAGTATTTT
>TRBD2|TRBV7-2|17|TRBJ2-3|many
CASSFPLAGESTDTQYF
TGTGCCAGCAGCTTTCCCTTAGCGGGGGAAAGCACAGATACGCAGTATTTT
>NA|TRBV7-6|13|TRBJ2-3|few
CASSLDHLQTQYF
TGTGCCAGCAGCTTAGATCATCTTCAAACGCAGTATTTT
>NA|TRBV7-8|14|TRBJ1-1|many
CASTSRGGNTEAFF
TGTGCCAGCACCTCAAGGGGGGGAAACACTGAAGCTTTCTTT
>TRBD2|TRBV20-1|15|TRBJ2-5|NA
CSAPFAGGAGETQYF
TGCAGTGCCCCGTTTGCGGGGGGGGCAGGGGAGACCCAGTACTTC
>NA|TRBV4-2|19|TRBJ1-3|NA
CASSQVGPRMGSAGNTIYF
TGTGCCAGCAGCCAAGTGGGGCCTAGGATGGGGTCTGCTGGAAACACCATATATTTT
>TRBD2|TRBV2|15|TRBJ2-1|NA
CASSEASGGAVEQFF
TGTGCCAGCAGTGAAGCTAGCGGGGGGGCCGTTGAGCAGTTCTTC
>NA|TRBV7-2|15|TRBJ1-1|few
CASSLEGSPNTEAFF
TGTGCCAGCAGCTTAGAGGGCAGTCCAAACACTGAAGCTTTCTTT
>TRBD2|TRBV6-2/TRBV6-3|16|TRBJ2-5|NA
CASSSGLAGGLETQYF
TGTGCCAGCAGTTCCGGACTAGCGGGGGGTCTGGAGACCCAGTACTTC
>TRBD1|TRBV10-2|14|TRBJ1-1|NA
CASSPRQGITEAFF
TGCGCCAGCTCCCCCCGACAGGGGATCACTGAAGCTTTCTTT
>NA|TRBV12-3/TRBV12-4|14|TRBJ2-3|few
CASSFSEGRDTQYF
TGTGCCAGCAGTTTTAGCGAGGGTAGAGATACGCAGTATTTT
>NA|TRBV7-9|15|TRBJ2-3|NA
CASTQPRSFTDTQYF
TGTGCCAGCACCCAACCACGCTCTTTTACAGATACGCAGTATTTT
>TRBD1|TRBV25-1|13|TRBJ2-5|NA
CASSGDRGETQYF
TGTGCCAGCAGTGGGGACAGGGGAGAGACCCAGTACTTC
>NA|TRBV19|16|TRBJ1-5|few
CASSFPGDGSSQPQHF
TGTGCCAGTTCCTTCCCAGGGGACGGAAGCTCTCAGCCCCAGCATTTT
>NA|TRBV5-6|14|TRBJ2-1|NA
CASSQGVPYNEQFF
TGTGCCAGCAGCCAGGGTGTCCCCTACAATGAGCAGTTCTTC